The present entry profiles one T cell receptor beta chain with its context. TCRdb itself ran the RT-PCR reads through MiXCR, one entry per CDR3 protein. The table has some 960,000 distinct CDR3 sequences, around 17% seen once. The sample comes from a study of patients and donors after allogeneic stem cell transplantation. Germline V gene lookup returns CDR1 SNHLY and CDR2 FYNNEI. Trimming removed 3 bases from V and 1 base from J, with 9 bases in between. The CDR3 contains 14 residues. This sequence was found in a human donor who was either an allogeneic HSCT recipient or a stem cell or donor lymphocyte infusion donor (not recorded which). It is not recorded whose cells these are; they may come from a transplant donor. This chain uses TRBV2 with TRBJ1-1, with D tentatively TRBD1 (6 bases). Material: blood, either unsorted or a sorted T cell fraction (not recorded which). DNA for the CDR3: TGTGCCAGCAGTGAGGGACATTGGAACACTGAAGCTTTCTTT. Its protein is CASSEGHWNTEAFF.